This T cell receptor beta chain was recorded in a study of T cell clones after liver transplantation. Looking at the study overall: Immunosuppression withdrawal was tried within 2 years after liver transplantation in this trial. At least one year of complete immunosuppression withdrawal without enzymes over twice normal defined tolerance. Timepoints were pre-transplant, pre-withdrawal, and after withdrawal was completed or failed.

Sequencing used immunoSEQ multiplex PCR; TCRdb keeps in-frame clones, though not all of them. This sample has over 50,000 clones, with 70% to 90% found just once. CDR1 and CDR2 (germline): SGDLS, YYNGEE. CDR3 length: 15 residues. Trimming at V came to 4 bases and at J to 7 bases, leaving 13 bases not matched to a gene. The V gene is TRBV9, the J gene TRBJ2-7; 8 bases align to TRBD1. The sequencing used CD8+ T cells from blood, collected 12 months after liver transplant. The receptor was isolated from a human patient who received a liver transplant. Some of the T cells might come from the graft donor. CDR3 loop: CASSPRDRSLLEQYF. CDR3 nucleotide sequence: TGTGCCAGCAGCCCCCGGGACAGGAGTTTATTAGAGCAGTACTTC.